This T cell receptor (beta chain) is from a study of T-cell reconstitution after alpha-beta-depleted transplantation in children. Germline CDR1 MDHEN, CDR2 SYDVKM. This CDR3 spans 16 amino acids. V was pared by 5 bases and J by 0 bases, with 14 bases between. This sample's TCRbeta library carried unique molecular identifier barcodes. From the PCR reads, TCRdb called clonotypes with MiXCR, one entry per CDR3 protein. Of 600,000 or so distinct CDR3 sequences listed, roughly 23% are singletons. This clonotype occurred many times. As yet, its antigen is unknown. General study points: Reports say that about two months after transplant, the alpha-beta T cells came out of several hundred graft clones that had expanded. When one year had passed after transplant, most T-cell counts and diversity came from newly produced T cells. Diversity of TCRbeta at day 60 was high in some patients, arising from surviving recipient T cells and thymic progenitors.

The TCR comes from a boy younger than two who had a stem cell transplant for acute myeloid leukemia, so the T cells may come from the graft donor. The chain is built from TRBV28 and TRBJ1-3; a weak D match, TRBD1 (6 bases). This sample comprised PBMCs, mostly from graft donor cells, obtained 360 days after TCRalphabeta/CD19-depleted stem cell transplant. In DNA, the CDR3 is TGTGCCAGCAGTAGCGGGGGGCTTGCCTCTGGAAACACCATATATTTT. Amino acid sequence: CASSSGGLASGNTIYF.